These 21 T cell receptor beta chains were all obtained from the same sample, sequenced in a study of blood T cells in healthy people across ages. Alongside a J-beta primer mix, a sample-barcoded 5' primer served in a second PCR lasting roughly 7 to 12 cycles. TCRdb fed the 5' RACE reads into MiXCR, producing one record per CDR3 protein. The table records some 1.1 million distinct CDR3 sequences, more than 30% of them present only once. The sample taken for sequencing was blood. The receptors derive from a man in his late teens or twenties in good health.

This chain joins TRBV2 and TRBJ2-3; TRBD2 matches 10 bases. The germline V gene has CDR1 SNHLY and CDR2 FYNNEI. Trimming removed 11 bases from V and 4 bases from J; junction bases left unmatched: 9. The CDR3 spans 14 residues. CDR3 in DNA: TGTGCCGGGGGTAGCGGGGGGCACGCAGATACGCAGTATTTT. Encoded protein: CAGGSGGHADTQYF.

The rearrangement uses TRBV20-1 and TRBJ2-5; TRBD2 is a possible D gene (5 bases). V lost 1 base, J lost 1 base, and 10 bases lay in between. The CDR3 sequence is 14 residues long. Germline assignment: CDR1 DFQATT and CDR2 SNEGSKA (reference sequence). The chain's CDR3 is CSARVPSGQETQYF. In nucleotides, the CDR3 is TGCAGTGCTAGAGTACCCAGCGGCCAAGAGACCCAGTACTTC.

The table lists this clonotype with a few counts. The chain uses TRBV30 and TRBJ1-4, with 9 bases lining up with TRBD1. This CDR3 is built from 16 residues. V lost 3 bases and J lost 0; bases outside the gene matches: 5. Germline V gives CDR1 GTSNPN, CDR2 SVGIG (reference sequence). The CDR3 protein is CAWSAGTGSTNEKLFF. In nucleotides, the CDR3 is TGTGCCTGGAGCGCCGGGACAGGGTCAACTAATGAAAAACTGTTTTTT.

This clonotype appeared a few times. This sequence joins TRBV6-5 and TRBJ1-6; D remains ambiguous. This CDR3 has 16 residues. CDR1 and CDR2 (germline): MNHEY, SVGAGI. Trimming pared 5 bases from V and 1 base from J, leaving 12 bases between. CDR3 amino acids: CASSRTDGSYNSPLHF. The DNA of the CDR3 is TGTGCCAGCAGTCGAACGGACGGTTCCTATAATTCACCCCTCCACTTT.

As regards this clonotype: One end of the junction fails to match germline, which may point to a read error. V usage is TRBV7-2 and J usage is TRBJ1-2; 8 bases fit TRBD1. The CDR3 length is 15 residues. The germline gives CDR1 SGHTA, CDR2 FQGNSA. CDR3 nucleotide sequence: TGTGCCGGCAGCTCGACAGGGGTAGAGTACTATGGCTACACCTTC. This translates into CAGSSTGVEYYGYTF.

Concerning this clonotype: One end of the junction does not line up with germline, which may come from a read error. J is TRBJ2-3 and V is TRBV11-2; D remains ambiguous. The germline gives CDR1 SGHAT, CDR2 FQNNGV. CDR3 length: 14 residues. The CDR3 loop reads CASSLGRATDMQYF. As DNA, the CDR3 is TGTGCCAGCAGCTTAGGTAGGGCCACAGATATGCAGTATTTT.

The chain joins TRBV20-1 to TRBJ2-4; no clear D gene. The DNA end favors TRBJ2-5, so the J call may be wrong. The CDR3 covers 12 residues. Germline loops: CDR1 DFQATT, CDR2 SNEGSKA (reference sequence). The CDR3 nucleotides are TGCAGTGCCCCACTGGGCGTCGCGACCCAGTACTTC. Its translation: CSAPLGVATQYF.

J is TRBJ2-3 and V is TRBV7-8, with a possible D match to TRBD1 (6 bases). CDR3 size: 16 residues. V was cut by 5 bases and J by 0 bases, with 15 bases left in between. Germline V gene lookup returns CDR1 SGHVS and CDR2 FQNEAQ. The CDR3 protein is CASSALPGDSTDTQYF. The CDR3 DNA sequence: TGTGCCAGCAGCGCCCTCCCAGGGGATAGCACAGATACGCAGTATTTT.

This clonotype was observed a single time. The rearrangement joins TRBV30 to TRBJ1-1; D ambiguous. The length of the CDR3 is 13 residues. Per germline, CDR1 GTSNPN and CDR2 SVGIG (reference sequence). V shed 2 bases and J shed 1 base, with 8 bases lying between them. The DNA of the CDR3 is TGTGCCTGGAGTCAGACGGAGAACACTGAAGCTTTCTTT. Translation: CAWSQTENTEAFF.

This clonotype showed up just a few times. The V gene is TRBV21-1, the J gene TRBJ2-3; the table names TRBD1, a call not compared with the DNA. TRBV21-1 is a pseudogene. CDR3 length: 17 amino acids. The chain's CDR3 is CASSKETGRCGTDTQYF. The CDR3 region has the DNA TGTGCCAGCAGCAAAGAGACAGGGCGATGTGGCACAGATACGCAGTATTTT.

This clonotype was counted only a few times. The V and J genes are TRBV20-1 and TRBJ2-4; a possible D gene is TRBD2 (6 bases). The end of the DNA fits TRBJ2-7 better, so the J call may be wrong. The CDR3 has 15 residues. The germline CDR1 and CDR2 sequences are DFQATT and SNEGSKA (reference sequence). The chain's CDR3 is CSANNADGGPYEQYF. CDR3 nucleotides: TGCAGTGCTAATAATGCCGACGGAGGGCCCTACGAGCAGTACTTC.

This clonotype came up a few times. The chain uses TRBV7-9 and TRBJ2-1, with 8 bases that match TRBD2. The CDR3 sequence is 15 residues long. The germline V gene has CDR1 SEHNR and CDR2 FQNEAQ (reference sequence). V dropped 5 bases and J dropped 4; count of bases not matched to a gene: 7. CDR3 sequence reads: CASSRGGERYNEQFF. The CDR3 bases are TGTGCCAGCAGCCGGGGGGGAGAACGTTACAATGAGCAGTTCTTC.

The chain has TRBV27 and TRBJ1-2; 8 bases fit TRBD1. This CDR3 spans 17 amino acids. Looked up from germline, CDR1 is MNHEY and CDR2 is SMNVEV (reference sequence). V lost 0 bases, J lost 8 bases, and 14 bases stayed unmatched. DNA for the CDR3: TGTGCCAGCAGTTTATCGTGCAGGGGGCGAGATCTGTCCGGCTACACCTTC. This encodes CASSLSCRGRDLSGYTF.

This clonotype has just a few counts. CDR3 sequence (DNA): TGTGCCAGCAGGGAACGGGGGACCTACGAGCAGTACTTC. Its protein product is CASRERGTYEQYF. The chain carries TRBV12-3 or TRBV12-4 and TRBJ2-7; D possibly corresponds to TRBD2 (6 bases). The V and J ends lost 6 bases and 2 bases respectively, with 11 bases between them. This CDR3 contains 13 residues.

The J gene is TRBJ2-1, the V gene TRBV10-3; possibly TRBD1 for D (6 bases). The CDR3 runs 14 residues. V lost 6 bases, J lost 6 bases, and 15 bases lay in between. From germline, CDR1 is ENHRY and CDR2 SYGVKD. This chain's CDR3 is CAISWDKAGNEQFF. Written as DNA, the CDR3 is TGTGCCATCAGCTGGGACAAGGCAGGCAATGAGCAGTTCTTC.

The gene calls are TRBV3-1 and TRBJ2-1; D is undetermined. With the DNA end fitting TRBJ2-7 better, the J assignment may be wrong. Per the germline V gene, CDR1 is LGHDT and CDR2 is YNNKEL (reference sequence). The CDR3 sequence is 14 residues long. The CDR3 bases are TGTGCCAGCAGCCAATTGTTGCAGCCCTACGAGCAGTACTTC. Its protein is CASSQLLQPYEQYF.

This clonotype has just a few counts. The CDR3 sequence: CASSHLIREGTEAFF. Here the CDR3 DNA reads TGTGCCAGCAGCCACCTGATCCGGGAGGGGACTGAAGCTTTCTTT. The chain is built from TRBV4-2 and TRBJ1-1; possible D gene TRBD1, 5 bases. This CDR3 is 15 amino acids long. Germline CDR1 and CDR2: LGHNA and YNFKEQ. V was pared by 3 bases and J by 5 bases, with 16 bases between.

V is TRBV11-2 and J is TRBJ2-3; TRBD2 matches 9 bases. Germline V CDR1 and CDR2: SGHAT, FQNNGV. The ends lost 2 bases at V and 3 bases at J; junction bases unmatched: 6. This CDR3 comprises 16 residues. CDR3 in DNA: TGTGCCAGCAGCTTACGGGCGGGGGGGCTAACAGATACGCAGTATTTT. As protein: CASSLRAGGLTDTQYF.

The CDR3: CASSNMGLSGYGYTF. DNA for the CDR3: TGTGCCAGCAGCAACATGGGACTCTCCGGATATGGCTACACCTTC. V is TRBV3-1 and J is TRBJ1-2, with a tentative D call TRBD1 (5 bases). V dropped 5 bases and J dropped 5 bases, with 18 bases sitting between them. Germline-derived CDR1 and CDR2 are LGHDT and YNNKEL (reference sequence). CDR3 length: 15 residues.

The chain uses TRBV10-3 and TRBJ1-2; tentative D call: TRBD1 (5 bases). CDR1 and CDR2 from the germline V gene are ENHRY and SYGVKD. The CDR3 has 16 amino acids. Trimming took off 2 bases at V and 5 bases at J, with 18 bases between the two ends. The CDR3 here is CAISEATGPMVYGYTF. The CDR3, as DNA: TGTGCCATCAGTGAGGCAACAGGTCCTATGGTTTATGGCTACACCTTC.

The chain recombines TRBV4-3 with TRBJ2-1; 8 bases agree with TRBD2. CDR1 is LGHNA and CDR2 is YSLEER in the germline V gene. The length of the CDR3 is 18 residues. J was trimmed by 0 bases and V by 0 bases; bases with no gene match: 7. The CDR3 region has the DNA TGCGCCAGCAGCCAAGATGGGGGCGGGGGGAGCTCCTACAATGAGCAGTTCTTC. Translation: CASSQDGGGGSSYNEQFF.